One T cell receptor (beta chain) is described in this entry. Its antigen is currently unknown. The data are from a study of cytomegalovirus exposure and HLA in healthy donors. Across the whole study: From about 200 million T cells, an earlier analysis saw roughly 110 million unique TCR beta sequences.

The PCR ran on 60 Vbeta and 13 Jbeta primers. Profiled with immunoSEQ multiplex PCR; TCRdb holds only in-frame clones, not every one. This table has fewer than 60,000 clones, 72% appearing once. Whole-study findings and limits: It was reported in a later analysis that an Asian-associated ancestry cluster showed fewer N-insertions than the roughly 670-donor mean.

The CDR3 is 15 residues long. The V end was cut by 6 bases, the J end by 5 bases, with 22 bases between. CDR1 is GTSNPN, CDR2 SVGIG, per germline (reference sequence). The chain recombines TRBV30 with TRBJ2-5; maybe TRBD1 (6 bases). The clonotype was recovered from a woman between 50 and 59 years old in good health and CMV-seropositive. Source material: PBMCs. Here the CDR3 DNA reads TGTGCCTGCCACGCTCTTGGACAGAAGAGGGAGACCCAGTACTTC. Protein: CACHALGQKRETQYF.